Below are 2 T cell receptor beta chains sequenced from a single sample in a study of T cells after yellow fever vaccination. TCRdb processed the 5' RACE reads anew with MiXCR; each CDR3 protein has one entry. The profile shows 510,000 or so distinct CDR3 sequences, about 19% of them singletons. The sample consisted of PBMCs, taken 15 days after the yellow fever booster vaccination. The origin of the receptors is a man in his thirties or forties who received the YFV17D yellow fever vaccine.

This clonotype has at least ten counts. The J gene is TRBJ2-2, the V gene TRBV7-2; TRBD2 agrees at 11 bases. The CDR3 length is 17 residues. The V gene end was trimmed by 5 bases and the J gene end by 4 bases; junction bases not matched to a gene: 9. Germline V gene sequence: CDR1 SGHTA, CDR2 FQGNSA. In nucleotides, the CDR3 is TGTGCCAGCAGCCGACTAGCGGGAAGGCAGAGCACCGGGGAGCTGTTTTTT. It specifies CASSRLAGRQSTGELFF.

The V and J genes are TRBV5-1 and TRBJ2-1, with D maybe TRBD1 (5 bases). The V gene lost 3 bases and the J gene lost 7 bases, with 17 bases spanning the gap. Per the germline V gene, CDR1 is SGHRS and CDR2 is YFSETQ. The CDR3 spans 15 residues. The CDR3 loop reads CASSSAALGPNEQFF. DNA for the CDR3: TGCGCCAGCAGCTCCGCGGCCTTGGGGCCAAATGAGCAGTTCTTC.